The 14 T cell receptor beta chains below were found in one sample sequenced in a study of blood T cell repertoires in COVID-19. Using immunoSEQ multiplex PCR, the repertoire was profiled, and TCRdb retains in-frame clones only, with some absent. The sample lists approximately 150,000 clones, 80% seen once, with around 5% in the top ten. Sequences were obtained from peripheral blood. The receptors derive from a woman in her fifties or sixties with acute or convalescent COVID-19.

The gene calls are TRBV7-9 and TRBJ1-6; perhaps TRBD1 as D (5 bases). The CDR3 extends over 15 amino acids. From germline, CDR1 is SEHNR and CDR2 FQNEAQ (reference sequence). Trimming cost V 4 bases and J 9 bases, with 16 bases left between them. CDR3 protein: CASSSSTAESSPLHF. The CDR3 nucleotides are TGTGCCAGCAGCTCATCGACAGCTGAGAGTTCACCCCTCCACTTT.

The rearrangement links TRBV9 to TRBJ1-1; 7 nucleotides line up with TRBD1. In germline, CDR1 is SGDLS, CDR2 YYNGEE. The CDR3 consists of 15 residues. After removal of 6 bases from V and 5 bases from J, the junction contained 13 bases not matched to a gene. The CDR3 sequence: CASTRTGGTFTEAFF. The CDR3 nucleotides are TGTGCCAGCACTCGGACAGGCGGGACGTTTACTGAAGCTTTCTTT.

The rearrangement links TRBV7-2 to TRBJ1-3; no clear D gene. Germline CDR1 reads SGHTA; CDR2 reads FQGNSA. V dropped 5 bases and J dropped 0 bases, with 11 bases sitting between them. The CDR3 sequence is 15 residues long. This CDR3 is CASSPLRLSGNTIYF. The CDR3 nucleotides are TGTGCCAGCAGCCCACTACGTCTCTCTGGAAACACCATATATTTT.

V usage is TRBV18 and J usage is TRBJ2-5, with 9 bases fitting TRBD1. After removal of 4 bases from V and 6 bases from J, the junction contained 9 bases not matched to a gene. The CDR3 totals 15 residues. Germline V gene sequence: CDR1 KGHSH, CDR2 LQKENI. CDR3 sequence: CASSLAGTGLQTQYF. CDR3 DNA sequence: TGTGCCAGCTCACTAGCCGGGACAGGGTTGCAGACCCAGTACTTC.

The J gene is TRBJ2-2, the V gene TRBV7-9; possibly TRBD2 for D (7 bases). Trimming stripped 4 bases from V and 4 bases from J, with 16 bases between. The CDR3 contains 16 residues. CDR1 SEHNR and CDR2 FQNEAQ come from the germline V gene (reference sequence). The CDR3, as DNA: TGTGCCAGCAGCTCTGGCGGGGGCGCGGGCACCGGGGAGCTGTTTTTT. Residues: CASSSGGGAGTGELFF.

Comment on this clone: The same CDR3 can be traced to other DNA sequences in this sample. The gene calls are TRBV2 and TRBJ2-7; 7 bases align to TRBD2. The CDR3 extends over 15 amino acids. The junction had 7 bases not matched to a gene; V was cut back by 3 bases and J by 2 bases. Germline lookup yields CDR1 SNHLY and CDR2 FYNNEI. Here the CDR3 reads CASSESGGGPYEQYF. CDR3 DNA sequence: TGTGCCAGCAGTGAGTCTGGCGGGGGTCCCTACGAGCAGTACTTC.

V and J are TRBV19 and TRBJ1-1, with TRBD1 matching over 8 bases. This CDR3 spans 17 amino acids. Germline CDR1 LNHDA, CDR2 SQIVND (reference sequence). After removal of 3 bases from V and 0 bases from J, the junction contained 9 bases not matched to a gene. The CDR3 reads CASSMAQGAGMNTEAFF. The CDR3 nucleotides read TGTGCCAGTAGTATGGCCCAGGGGGCAGGGATGAACACTGAAGCTTTCTTT. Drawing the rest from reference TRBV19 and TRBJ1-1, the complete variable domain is DGGITQSPKYLFRKEGQNVTLSCEQNLNHDAMYWYRQDPGQGLRLIYYSQIVNDFQKGDIAEGYSVSREKKESFPLTVTSAQKNPTAFYLCASSMAQGAGMNTEAFFGQGTRLTVV.

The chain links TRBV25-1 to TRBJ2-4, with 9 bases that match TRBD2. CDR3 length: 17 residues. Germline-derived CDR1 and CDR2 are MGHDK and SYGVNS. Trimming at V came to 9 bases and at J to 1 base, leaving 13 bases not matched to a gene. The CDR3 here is CASQSTGTSFAKNIQYF. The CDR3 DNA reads TGTGCCAGTCAATCAACCGGGACTAGCTTCGCCAAAAACATTCAGTACTTC.

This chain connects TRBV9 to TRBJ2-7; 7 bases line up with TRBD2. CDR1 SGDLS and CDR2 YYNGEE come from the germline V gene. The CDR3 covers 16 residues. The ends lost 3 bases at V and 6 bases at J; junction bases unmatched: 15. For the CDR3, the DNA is TGTGCCAGCAGCGGGGACGGGGGGTCAGGGTCACTCGAGCAGTACTTC. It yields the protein CASSGDGGSGSLEQYF.

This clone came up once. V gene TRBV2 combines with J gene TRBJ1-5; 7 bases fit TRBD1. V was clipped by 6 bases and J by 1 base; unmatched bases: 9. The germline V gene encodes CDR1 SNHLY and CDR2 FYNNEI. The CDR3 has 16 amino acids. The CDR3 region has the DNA TGTGCCAGCAGGGGATCGACAGGGACCAGCAATCAGCCCCAGCATTTT. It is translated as CASRGSTGTSNQPQHF. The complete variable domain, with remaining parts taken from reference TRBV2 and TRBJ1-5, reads EPEVTQTPSHQVTQMGQEVILRCVPISNHLYFYWYRQILGQKVEFLVSFYNNEISEKSEIFDDQFSVERPDGSNFTLKIRSTKLEDSAMYFCASRGSTGTSNQPQHFGDGTRLSIL.

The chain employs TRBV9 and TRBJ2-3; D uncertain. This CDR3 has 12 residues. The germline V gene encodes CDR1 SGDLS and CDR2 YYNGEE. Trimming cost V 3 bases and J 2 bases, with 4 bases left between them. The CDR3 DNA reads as TGTGCCAGCAGCGGACTCACAGATACGCAGTATTTT. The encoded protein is CASSGLTDTQYF.

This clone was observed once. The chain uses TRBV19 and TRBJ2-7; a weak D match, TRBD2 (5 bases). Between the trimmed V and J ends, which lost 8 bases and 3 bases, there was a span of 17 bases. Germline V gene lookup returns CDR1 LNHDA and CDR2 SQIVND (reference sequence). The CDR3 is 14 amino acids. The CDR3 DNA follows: TGTGCCAGTTCTTGGCGGGTTAGAGGCTACGAGCAGTACTTC. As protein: CASSWRVRGYEQYF.

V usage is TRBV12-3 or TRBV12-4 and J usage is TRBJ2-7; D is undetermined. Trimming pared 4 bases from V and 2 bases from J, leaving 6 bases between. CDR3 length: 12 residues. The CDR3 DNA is TGTGCCAGCAGTTCCAGGACCTACGAGCAGTACTTC. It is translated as CASSSRTYEQYF.

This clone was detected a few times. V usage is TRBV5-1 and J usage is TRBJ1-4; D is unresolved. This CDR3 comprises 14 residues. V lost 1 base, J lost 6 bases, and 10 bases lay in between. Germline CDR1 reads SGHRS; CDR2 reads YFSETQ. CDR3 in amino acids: CASSLNTEHEKLFF. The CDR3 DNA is TGCGCCAGCAGCTTGAATACTGAACATGAAAAACTGTTTTTT.